One and the same sample provided the 26 T cell receptor beta chains below, sequenced in a study of EBV T-cell therapy then PD-1 blockade in nasopharyngeal carcinoma. No antigen has been assigned to these receptors. This sample's treatment: AdE1-LMPpoly-expanded autologous EBV-specific T-cell therapy followed by anti-PD-1 nivolumab. The repertoire was sequenced with immunoSEQ multiplex PCR; TCRdb's copy has only in-frame clones and lacks some. The sample has approximately 13,000 clones; around four fifths are singletons. The input for sequencing was CD8+ T cells from blood, taken at day 105 from a patient whose treatment included autologous EBV-specific T cells and nivolumab. Receptor source: a middle-aged man with nasopharyngeal carcinoma.

This clone was seen a few times. The CDR3 reads CASTPTGQGARGNQPQHF. The DNA of the CDR3 is TGTGCCAGCACCCCGACAGGACAGGGGGCGCGCGGCAATCAGCCCCAGCATTTT. The rearrangement links TRBV6-8 to TRBJ1-5, with 11 bases that match TRBD1. The germline V gene has CDR1 MNHGY and CDR2 SAAAGT. The CDR3 covers 18 residues. J was trimmed by 2 bases and V by 7 bases; bases with no gene match: 13.

The chain has TRBV9 and TRBJ1-5, with no clear D. This CDR3 is built from 15 residues. CDR1 and CDR2 (germline): SGDLS, YYNGEE. The V gene lost 0 bases and the J gene lost 9 bases, with 16 bases spanning the gap. The DNA for the CDR3 is TGTGCCAGCAGCGTAGGCGGGTCGGGGTCATGGCCCCAGCATTTT. It is translated as CASSVGGSGSWPQHF.

V is TRBV4-3 and J is TRBJ2-2, with D possibly TRBD2 on 6 matching bases. CDR3 length equals 18 residues. V lost 4 bases and J lost 4, with 22 bases in between. The germline CDR1 and CDR2 sequences are LGHNA and YSLEER. CDR3 protein: CASSPYSPGLGGTGELFF. The CDR3 bases are TGCGCCAGCAGCCCTTATTCCCCGGGACTCGGGGGCACCGGGGAGCTGTTTTTT.

This chain joins TRBV9 and TRBJ1-3, with D tentatively TRBD1 (6 bases). V lost 4 bases and J 5 bases, leaving 16 bases between the germline ends. Germline V gives CDR1 SGDLS, CDR2 YYNGEE. The CDR3 has 15 residues. In nucleotides, the CDR3 is TGTGCCAGCAGCTCGACAGGCAGTCGAAGAAACACCATATATTTT. It is translated as CASSSTGSRRNTIYF.

This clone was counted a single time. This chain uses TRBV9 with TRBJ1-1; D gene uncertain. Trimming stripped 0 bases from V and 6 bases from J, with 9 bases between. Germline assignment: CDR1 SGDLS and CDR2 YYNGEE. The CDR3 is 13 amino acids. The CDR3 sequence is CASSVDSGAEAFF. CDR3 nucleotides: TGTGCCAGCAGCGTAGATTCAGGAGCTGAAGCTTTCTTT. Variable domain in full (rest from reference TRBV9 and TRBJ1-1): DSGVTQTPKHLITATGQRVTLRCSPRSGDLSVYWYQQSLDQGLQFLIQYYNGEERAKGNILERFSAQQFPDLHSELNLSSLELGDSALYFCASSVDSGAEAFFGQGTRLTVV.

The V and J genes are TRBV5-6 and TRBJ2-4, with a tentative D call TRBD2 (5 bases). CDR1 is SGHDT, CDR2 YYEEEE, per germline. The CDR3 consists of 14 residues. Trimming removed 2 bases at V and 4 bases at J, with 10 bases between. CDR3 amino acids: CASSFGLLKNIQYF. The CDR3 DNA follows: TGTGCCAGCAGCTTTGGACTCCTGAAAAACATTCAGTACTTC. Filled out from reference TRBV5-6 and TRBJ2-4, the complete variable domain reads DAGVTQSPTHLIKTRGQQVTLRCSPKSGHDTVSWYQQALGQGPQFIFQYYEEEERQRGNFPDRFSGHQFPNYSSELNVNALLLGDSALYLCASSFGLLKNIQYFGAGTRLSVL.

The CDR3 DNA follows: TGTGCCAGCAGCGGGGGACAGGGGCGGGATTCACCCCTCCACTTT. Amino acid sequence: CASSGGQGRDSPLHF. The chain uses TRBV9 and TRBJ1-6; 10 bases map to TRBD1. This CDR3 has 15 amino acids. The V and J ends lost 3 bases and 8 bases, in that order; junction bases with no gene match: 5. Germline CDR1 and CDR2: SGDLS and YYNGEE.

This clone has only a few counts. The chain is built from TRBV21-1 and TRBJ2-5; the table calls TRBD2, which could not be checked here. TRBV21-1 is a pseudogene segment. The CDR3 covers 17 residues. The CDR3 coding sequence is TGTGCCAGCAGCAAAGGAACAGCGGGGGCCCCTCAAGAGACCCAGTACTTC. Protein sequence: CASSKGTAGAPQETQYF.

V is TRBV18 and J is TRBJ1-1; D is unresolved. Looked up from germline, CDR1 is KGHSH and CDR2 is LQKENI. V lost 1 base and J 0 bases, leaving 12 bases between the germline ends. The CDR3 is made up of 16 amino acids. The CDR3 nucleotides read TGTGCCAGCTCACCACGGAGCCAGACCATGAACACTGAAGCTTTCTTT. This sequence encodes CASSPRSQTMNTEAFF.

This clone is medium-sized. V is TRBV4-2 and J is TRBJ1-3; D is undetermined. The CDR3 extends over 15 amino acids. V lost 0 bases and J 4 bases, leaving 10 bases between the germline ends. CDR1 is LGHNA, CDR2 YNFKEQ, per germline. This CDR3 is CASSQDPGAGNTIYF. The CDR3 nucleotides read TGTGCCAGCAGCCAAGATCCGGGAGCGGGAAACACCATATATTTT.

A single count supports this clone. V usage is TRBV6-2 or TRBV6-3 and J usage is TRBJ1-2; D unresolved. CDR1 is MNHEY, CDR2 SVGEGT, per germline. The CDR3 runs to 13 residues. Trimming took 0 bases from V and 4 from J, leaving 6 bases between them. The CDR3 here is CASSYSLIYGYTF. The CDR3 DNA reads TGTGCCAGCAGTTACTCGCTCATCTATGGCTACACCTTC.

The rearrangement joins TRBV4-1 to TRBJ1-1; D may be TRBD1 (6 bases). The CDR3 loop spans 15 amino acids. CDR1 is MGHRA, CDR2 YSYEKL, per germline. The ends were cut back, 4 bases at V and 0 bases at J, with 12 bases in the middle. DNA for the CDR3: TGCGCCAGCAGCCCAGGGACATTCATGAACACTGAAGCTTTCTTT. Amino acid sequence: CASSPGTFMNTEAFF.

This chain connects TRBV27 to TRBJ1-5; 8 nucleotides agree with TRBD1. The CDR3 contains 17 residues. Germline trimming cut 2 bases from V and 0 bases from J; bases unmatched to any gene: 6. Per germline, CDR1 MNHEY and CDR2 SMNVEV (reference sequence). The chain's CDR3 is CASSLGTGVYSNQPQHF. The CDR3 region has the DNA TGTGCCAGCAGTTTAGGGACAGGAGTCTATAGCAATCAGCCCCAGCATTTT.

This clone was observed once. The V call is TRBV7-6, the J call TRBJ2-2; no clear D. This CDR3 region has 12 residues. The V gene's germline CDR1 is SGHVS and CDR2 FNYEAQ. Trimming left V 2 bases short and J 9 bases short, with 7 bases between. CDR3 protein: CASSLFGRELFF. The CDR3 DNA reads TGTGCCAGCAGCTTATTTGGCAGGGAGCTGTTTTTT.

The chain couples TRBV4-3 to TRBJ2-1, with 8 bases fitting TRBD1. V shed 5 bases, J shed 5 bases, and the junction held 5 bases outside the gene matches. Germline-derived CDR1 and CDR2 are LGHNA and YSLEER. The CDR3 length is 14 residues. Here the CDR3 reads CASSTGTGDNEQFF. For the CDR3, the DNA is TGCGCCAGCAGCACAGGGACAGGTGACAATGAGCAGTTCTTC.

The chain combines TRBV15 with TRBJ2-7; D may match TRBD1 or TRBD2 (6 bases each). The CDR3 is 15 residues long. Trimming left V 2 bases short and J 6 bases short, with 17 bases between. Germline V CDR1 and CDR2: LNHNV, YYDKDF (reference sequence). In nucleotides, the CDR3 is TGTGCCACCAGCAGAAACAGGGCCCGGGGGATCGAGCAGTACTTC. It codes for CATSRNRARGIEQYF.

The chain combines TRBV6-5 with TRBJ2-7, with 7 nucleotides matching TRBD2. V shed 2 bases and J 0 bases; nucleotides not matched to a gene: 1. The length of the CDR3 is 14 residues. Germline loops: CDR1 MNHEY, CDR2 SVGAGI. This CDR3 is CASSYASGSYEQYF. CDR3 nucleotides: TGTGCCAGCAGTTACGCTAGCGGCTCCTACGAGCAGTACTTC.

The gene calls are TRBV9 and TRBJ1-4; a weak D match, TRBD1 (6 bases). The germline gives CDR1 SGDLS, CDR2 YYNGEE. V lost 1 base and J 6 bases, leaving 16 bases between the germline ends. This CDR3 has 16 residues. The CDR3 is CASSVPTGNDDEKLFF. The CDR3 DNA reads TGTGCCAGCAGCGTACCTACAGGGAACGACGATGAAAAACTGTTTTTT. Full variable domain (remainder filled in from reference TRBV9 and TRBJ1-4): DSGVTQTPKHLITATGQRVTLRCSPRSGDLSVYWYQQSLDQGLQFLIQYYNGEERAKGNILERFSAQQFPDLHSELNLSSLELGDSALYFCASSVPTGNDDEKLFFGSGTQLSVL.

CDR3 DNA sequence: TGTGCCAGCAGTACACAGGGAGATGGCTACACCTTC. Translating it yields CASSTQGDGYTF. The V and J genes are TRBV28 and TRBJ1-2; a possible D gene is TRBD1 (6 bases). V shed 5 bases and J shed 6 bases, with 10 bases lying between them. The length of the CDR3 is 12 residues. Germline assignment: CDR1 MDHEN and CDR2 SYDVKM.

The chain joins TRBV15 to TRBJ2-7; possible D gene TRBD1, 6 bases. The V end lost 1 base, the J end lost 0 bases, and 16 bases lay between the germline ends. The CDR3 is 17 amino acids. The V gene's germline CDR1 is LNHNV and CDR2 YYDKDF (reference sequence). The CDR3 loop is CATSRGVTGILSYEQYF. The CDR3 DNA sequence: TGTGCCACCAGCAGAGGCGTAACAGGGATCCTCTCCTACGAGCAGTACTTC.

The V gene is TRBV12-3 or TRBV12-4, the J gene TRBJ2-5; TRBD2 matches at 8 bases. The junction had 1 base not matched to a gene; V was cut back by 2 bases and J by 5 bases. The length of the CDR3 is 13 residues. In DNA, the CDR3 is TGTGCCAGCAGTTTACCGGGAGGGGAGACCCAGTACTTC. Its protein is CASSLPGGETQYF.

The chain is built from TRBV5-4 and TRBJ2-7, with TRBD2 matching 9 bases. This CDR3 has 15 amino acids. The ends lost 0 bases at V and 6 bases at J; junction bases unmatched: 7. The germline CDR1 and CDR2 sequences are SGHNT and YYREEE (reference sequence). For the CDR3, the DNA is TGTGCCAGCAGCTTGGAATCGGGACTAGCTTTCGAGCAGTACTTC. It codes for CASSLESGLAFEQYF.

The CDR3 DNA is TGTGCCAGCAGGCGCGTCGGGGGGATGAACACTGAAGCTTTCTTT. This codes for CASRRVGGMNTEAFF. This chain connects TRBV6-5 to TRBJ1-1; a possible D gene is TRBD1 (5 bases). Germline V lookup: CDR1 MNHEY, CDR2 SVGAGI. The germline V and J ends were trimmed by 6 bases and 0 bases, with 14 bases remaining between them. This CDR3 contains 15 residues.

The rearrangement links TRBV2 to TRBJ1-6, with D possibly TRBD1 on 5 matching bases. This CDR3 has 14 residues. V was shortened by 10 bases and J by 7 bases, with 17 bases between the two germline ends. From germline, CDR1 is SNHLY and CDR2 FYNNEI. This CDR3 is CATRQPWINSPLHF. The CDR3 coding sequence is TGTGCCACCAGACAGCCTTGGATCAATTCACCCCTCCACTTT.

The chain combines TRBV6-2 or TRBV6-3 with TRBJ1-2, with D unresolved. This CDR3 is 12 amino acids long. The ends were cut back, 4 bases at V and 7 bases at J, with 10 bases in the middle. CDR1 and CDR2 from the germline V gene are MNHEY and SVGEGT. Here the CDR3 DNA reads TGTGCCAGCAGTTGGGCCAGAATTGGCTACACCTTC. This translates into CASSWARIGYTF.

V and J are TRBV27 and TRBJ1-1; D gene ambiguous. Germline V gene lookup returns CDR1 MNHEY and CDR2 SMNVEV (reference sequence). V dropped 2 bases and J dropped 1 base, with 5 bases sitting between them. The CDR3 is made up of 13 amino acids. DNA of the CDR3: TGTGCCAGCAGTTTAGGTGGGAACACTGAAGCTTTCTTT. It yields the protein CASSLGGNTEAFF.